These 21 T cell receptor beta chains were sequenced from one sample in a study of blood T cell repertoires in COVID-19. Only in-frame clones appear in the TCRdb table, and some are missing; sequencing was by immunoSEQ multiplex PCR. The sample holds under 300,000 clones, around 86% seen once. The sample taken for sequencing was peripheral blood. Source of these receptors: a middle-aged woman who had recovered from COVID-19.

Remarks on this clone: The junction differs from germline at one of its ends, possibly a read error. J is TRBJ2-1 and V is TRBV7-7; 7 positions agree with TRBD2. The CDR3 is 16 residues long. The germline V gene has CDR1 SSHAT and CDR2 FNYEAQ (reference sequence). The CDR3: CASSSSPGASGNEQFF. The CDR3 bases are TGTGCTAGCAGCTCCTCCCCTGGGGCTAGCGGAAATGAGCAGTTCTTC.

This clone was seen just once. CDR3 residues: CASSEWATSGSEDTQYF. The CDR3 DNA reads TGTGCCAGCAGTGAATGGGCGACTAGCGGGAGTGAAGATACGCAGTATTTT. The J gene is TRBJ2-3, the V gene TRBV2, with 12 bases identical to TRBD2. V lost 2 bases and J lost 5; bases outside the gene matches: 8. The CDR3 loop spans 17 amino acids. Germline values: CDR1 SNHLY, CDR2 FYNNEI.

The V and J genes are TRBV24-1 and TRBJ1-2; TRBD1 aligns across 7 bases. This CDR3 spans 13 amino acids. From germline, CDR1 is KGHDR and CDR2 SFDVKD. Trimming at V came to 4 bases and at J to 10 bases, leaving 8 bases not matched to a gene. As DNA, the CDR3 is TGTGCCACCAGTGAGTCCTACAGGGGTGTCTACACCTTC. The encoded protein is CATSESYRGVYTF.

This clone came up a few times. This chain links TRBV10-3 with TRBJ2-1; D uncertain. Germline V gives CDR1 ENHRY, CDR2 SYGVKD. V was cut by 2 bases and J by 8 bases, with 16 bases left in between. CDR3 size: 15 residues. The CDR3 here is CAISEDNLARDEQFF. CDR3 DNA sequence: TGTGCCATCAGTGAGGACAACCTGGCGCGAGATGAGCAGTTCTTC.

V is TRBV11-3 and J is TRBJ1-3, with D maybe TRBD1 (5 bases). The CDR3 is 17 amino acids. The V gene lost 5 bases and the J gene lost 5 bases, with 22 bases spanning the gap. Germline V gene sequence: CDR1 SGHNT, CDR2 YENEEA. The CDR3 DNA is TGTGCCAGCAGCCCCTACGGACACGAGGGGAGGCGAAACACCATATATTTT. Translating it yields CASSPYGHEGRRNTIYF.

This chain links TRBV28 with TRBJ1-3, with D perhaps matching TRBD1 (6 bases). Trimming left V 4 bases short and J 7 bases short, with 11 bases between. Germline lookup yields CDR1 MDHEN and CDR2 SYDVKM. This CDR3 has 13 amino acids. In DNA form, the CDR3 reads TGTGCCAGCAGTTCACCCCAGGGGAACACCATATATTTT. Translation gives CASSSPQGNTIYF.

The chain combines TRBV27 with TRBJ2-1; maybe TRBD2 (6 bases). This CDR3 is 14 amino acids long. V lost 7 bases, J lost 4 bases, and 14 bases lay in between. Germline V gene data show CDR1 as MNHEY and CDR2 as SMNVEV (reference sequence). This CDR3 reads CASTTLAGYNEQFF. DNA for the CDR3: TGTGCCAGCACTACACTGGCGGGGTACAATGAGCAGTTCTTC.

V usage is TRBV27 and J usage is TRBJ1-6, with D possibly being TRBD1 (5 bases). Germline V gives CDR1 MNHEY, CDR2 SMNVEV (reference sequence). V was clipped by 3 bases and J by 9 bases, with 21 bases between them. The CDR3 length is 17 residues. CDR3 DNA: TGTGCCAGCAGTTTCGTTGGATGGGGCGTCACTGCTTCACCCCTCCACTTT. This sequence encodes CASSFVGWGVTASPLHF.

The chain links TRBV4-1 to TRBJ1-4; TRBD1 might be the D (6 bases). The V gene lost 2 bases and the J gene lost 7 bases, with 14 bases spanning the gap. This CDR3 region has 15 residues. Germline V gene sequence: CDR1 MGHRA, CDR2 YSYEKL. The CDR3 DNA reads as TGCGCCAGCAGCCAACCACCGGGACAAGCTGAAAAACTGTTTTTT. It yields the protein CASSQPPGQAEKLFF.

This chain links TRBV28 with TRBJ2-1; no definite D call. V was clipped by 5 bases and J by 2 bases, with 4 bases between them. This CDR3 contains 12 residues. Germline V gene data show CDR1 as MDHEN and CDR2 as SYDVKM. CDR3 DNA: TGTGCCAGCAGTAGAGCCTACAATGAGCAGTTCTTC. It translates to CASSRAYNEQFF.

This rearrangement joins TRBV4-2 to TRBJ1-2, with 9 bases that match TRBD1. V was clipped by 2 bases and J by 0 bases; unmatched bases: 4. This CDR3 has 16 residues. Germline CDR1 LGHNA, CDR2 YNFKEQ. CDR3 coding DNA: TGTGCCAGCAGCCAAACCACAGGGGGCACTAACTATGGCTACACCTTC. This sequence encodes CASSQTTGGTNYGYTF.

The CDR3 coding sequence is TGTGCCAGCAGCCAAGGGACAGGGGAGTTTTTATACGAGCAGTACTTC. It specifies CASSQGTGEFLYEQYF. This chain connects TRBV3-1 (or the pseudogene TRBV3-2) to TRBJ2-7; TRBD1 aligns across 9 bases. The CDR3 has 16 amino acids. V lost 1 base and J lost 4; bases outside the gene matches: 8. CDR1 LGHDT and CDR2 YNNKEL come from the germline V gene (reference sequence).

The chain combines TRBV11-2 with TRBJ1-1; maybe TRBD1 (5 bases). Germline CDR1 reads SGHAT; CDR2 reads FQNNGV. Trimming stripped 0 bases from V and 4 bases from J, with 9 bases between. The CDR3 has 14 residues. The CDR3 reads CASSLEGGGTEAFF. CDR3 coding DNA: TGTGCCAGCAGCTTAGAGGGGGGAGGCACTGAAGCTTTCTTT.

J is TRBJ2-7 and V is TRBV19, with TRBD2 matching 7 bases. The ends lost 4 bases at V and 2 bases at J; junction bases unmatched: 5. Germline assignment: CDR1 LNHDA and CDR2 SQIVND (reference sequence). The CDR3 length is 14 residues. The CDR3 region is CASSTLAATYEQYF. The CDR3 DNA reads TGTGCCAGTAGTACCCTAGCGGCCACCTACGAGCAGTACTTC.

This chain joins TRBV11-3 and TRBJ2-4, with D perhaps matching TRBD1 (5 bases). Germline assignment: CDR1 SGHNT and CDR2 YENEEA. The ends were cut back, 1 base at V and 8 bases at J, with 15 bases in the middle. The CDR3 totals 15 residues. The CDR3 coding sequence is TGTGCCAGCAGCTTAGGCGCAGGGAATGGGGACATTCAGTACTTC. It translates to CASSLGAGNGDIQYF.

The chain uses TRBV18 and TRBJ2-5; weak D call: TRBD2 (5 bases). This CDR3 is built from 14 residues. Trimming removed 3 bases at V and 0 bases at J, with 8 bases between. Germline V gene data show CDR1 as KGHSH and CDR2 as LQKENI. The chain's CDR3 is CASSPRLNQETQYF. The CDR3 DNA reads as TGTGCCAGCTCACCTCGACTAAACCAAGAGACCCAGTACTTC.

The CDR3 DNA is TGTGCCAGCAGCCAAGATTTATACTACGAGCAGTACTTC. Its protein is CASSQDLYYEQYF. V and J are TRBV21-1 and TRBJ2-7; the table names TRBD2, a call not compared with the DNA. TRBV21-1 counts as a pseudogene. The CDR3 is made up of 13 amino acids.

The V and J genes are TRBV3-1 (or the pseudogene TRBV3-2) and TRBJ2-2, with a weak D call TRBD1 (6 bases). The germline V gene has CDR1 LGHDT and CDR2 YNNKEL (reference sequence). The CDR3 extends over 20 amino acids. Between the trimmed V and J ends, which lost 5 bases and 0 bases, there was a span of 25 bases. CDR3 DNA sequence: TGTGCCAGCAGCAAACAGGGCGTCTCCCCCGTTTATACGAACACCGGGGAGCTGTTTTTT. Protein sequence: CASSKQGVSPVYTNTGELFF.

The chain links TRBV2 to TRBJ2-2, with 10 positions matching TRBD2. This CDR3 region has 19 residues. Losses at the gene ends were 1 base for V and 6 bases for J; bases not matched to a gene: 14. Germline CDR1 is SNHLY and CDR2 is FYNNEI. The CDR3 region has the DNA TGTGCCAGCAGTGAAGATGGTCTAGGAGCCGGGACTAGCGCCGGGGAGCTGTTTTTT. Translation: CASSEDGLGAGTSAGELFF.

The J gene is TRBJ1-4, the V gene TRBV19; a possible D gene is TRBD1 (6 bases). From germline, CDR1 is LNHDA and CDR2 SQIVND (reference sequence). The V end lost 3 bases, the J end lost 8 bases, and 16 bases lay between the germline ends. The CDR3 runs 15 residues. In nucleotides, the CDR3 is TGTGCCAGTAGTATCCGCGACAGGCGGAGGGAAAAACTGTTTTTT. Its translation: CASSIRDRRREKLFF.

CDR3 sequence: CASSQDRGQPQHF. CDR3 DNA sequence: TGTGCCAGCAGCCAGGACAGGGGACAGCCCCAGCATTTT. This chain joins TRBV12-3 or TRBV12-4 and TRBJ1-5, with 9 bases lining up with TRBD1. The J segment lost 7 bases and the V segment lost 6 bases, leaving 4 bases of the junction unmatched. The CDR3 runs to 13 residues.